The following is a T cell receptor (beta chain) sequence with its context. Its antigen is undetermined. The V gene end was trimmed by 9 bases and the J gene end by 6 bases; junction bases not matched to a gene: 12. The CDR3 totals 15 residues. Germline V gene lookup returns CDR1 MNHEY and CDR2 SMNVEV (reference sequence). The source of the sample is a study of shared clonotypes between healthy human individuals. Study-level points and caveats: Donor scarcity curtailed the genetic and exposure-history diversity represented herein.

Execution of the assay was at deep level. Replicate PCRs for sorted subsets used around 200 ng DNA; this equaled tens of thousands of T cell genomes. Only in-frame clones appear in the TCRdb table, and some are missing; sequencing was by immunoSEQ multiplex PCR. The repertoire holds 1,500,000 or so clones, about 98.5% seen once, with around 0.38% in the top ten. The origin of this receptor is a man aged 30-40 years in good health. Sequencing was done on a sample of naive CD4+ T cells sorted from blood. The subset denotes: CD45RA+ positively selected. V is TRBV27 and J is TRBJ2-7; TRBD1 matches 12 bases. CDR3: CASMPLGTGGREQYF. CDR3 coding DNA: TGTGCCAGTATGCCTTTGGGGACAGGGGGCCGCGAGCAGTACTTC.